The next 9 T cell receptor beta chains were all read from a single sample in a study of T cells after yellow fever vaccination. MiXCR was run by TCRdb on the 5' RACE reads, yielding one entry per CDR3 protein. The sample consists of 550,000 or so distinct CDR3 sequences, 15% to 20% of them appearing once. Sequenced material: PBMCs, taken 15 days after the yellow fever booster vaccination. The source is a man younger than 45 who received the YFV17D yellow fever vaccine.

This clonotype was counted only a few times. The chain links TRBV3-1 to TRBJ2-4, with 11 bases aligning to TRBD2. CDR1 and CDR2 from the germline V gene are LGHDT and YNNKEL (reference sequence). The V gene end was trimmed by 2 bases and the J gene end by 0 bases; junction bases not matched to a gene: 6. This CDR3 is built from 18 residues. Here the CDR3 DNA reads TGTGCCAGCAGCCAACTAGCGGGAGGAATCCTAGCCAAAAACATTCAGTACTTC. Translating gives CASSQLAGGILAKNIQYF.

This clonotype was observed a few times. The chain joins TRBV3-1 to TRBJ1-3, with 8 bases aligning to TRBD1. The CDR3 extends over 15 amino acids. J lost 1 base, V lost 4 bases, and 3 bases had no gene match. Germline assignment: CDR1 LGHDT and CDR2 YNNKEL (reference sequence). CDR3 region: CASSPDRVSGNTIYF. The CDR3, as DNA: TGTGCCAGCAGCCCGGACAGGGTGTCTGGAAACACCATATATTTT.

This clonotype was detected only a few times. The chain links TRBV6-2 or TRBV6-3 to TRBJ1-1; D not resolved. Trimming removed 4 bases from V and 5 bases from J, with 8 bases in between. The CDR3 is made up of 12 amino acids. CDR1 MNHEY and CDR2 SVGEGT come from the germline V gene. This CDR3 reads CASSFSLTEAFF. In DNA form, the CDR3 reads TGTGCCAGCAGTTTTAGTCTTACTGAAGCTTTCTTT.

The V gene is TRBV4-3, the J gene TRBJ2-3; the match to TRBD2 covers 7 bases. Trimming at V came to 4 bases and at J to 0 bases, leaving 16 bases not matched to a gene. Germline loops: CDR1 LGHNA, CDR2 YSLEER. The CDR3 extends over 19 amino acids. The CDR3 spells CASSLGTKVGYSSTDTQYF. The CDR3 bases are TGCGCCAGCAGCCTGGGGACTAAAGTCGGATACTCTAGCACAGATACGCAGTATTTT.

Of note for this clonotype: Compared with germline, one end of the junction differs, possibly owing to a read error. The rearrangement uses TRBV3-1 and TRBJ2-2; D may be TRBD1 (5 bases). Germline V gene data show CDR1 as LGHDT and CDR2 as YNNKEL (reference sequence). CDR3 length: 17 amino acids. The CDR3 DNA reads TGTGCCTGCAGCCAAGACCCCTTGACAGACAGCACCGGGGAGCTGTTTTTT. Protein: CACSQDPLTDSTGELFF.

There are a few counts of this clonotype. The chain is built from TRBV5-1 and TRBJ1-4, with a weak D call TRBD1 (5 bases). This CDR3 comprises 15 residues. Between the trimmed V and J ends, which lost 4 bases and 7 bases, there was a span of 17 bases. Germline V lookup: CDR1 SGHRS, CDR2 YFSETQ. The chain's CDR3 is CASSRIGGISEKLFF. CDR3 coding DNA: TGCGCCAGCAGCCGGATCGGGGGGATCAGTGAAAAACTGTTTTTT.

The J gene is TRBJ1-5, the V gene TRBV12-3 or TRBV12-4; D remains unclear. The length of the CDR3 is 16 residues. V shed 5 bases and J shed 7 bases, with 21 bases lying between them. CDR3 in amino acids: CASSQPGSDISQPQHF. In DNA, the CDR3 is TGTGCCAGCAGTCAGCCGGGATCAGACATATCCCAGCCCCAGCATTTT.

A few counts support this clonotype. The chain uses TRBV4-2 and TRBJ2-5; 7 nucleotides agree with TRBD2. The V gene's germline CDR1 is LGHNA and CDR2 YNFKEQ. This CDR3 contains 16 residues. Trimming took 0 bases from V and 4 from J; bases not matched to a gene: 8. The CDR3 spells CASSQEWAGVGETQYF. The DNA for the CDR3 is TGTGCCAGCAGCCAAGAGTGGGCGGGAGTGGGAGAGACCCAGTACTTC.

The gene calls are TRBV7-7 and TRBJ2-6; a possible D gene is TRBD2 (6 bases). V lost 10 bases and J 0 bases, leaving 10 bases between the germline ends. The CDR3 sequence is 14 residues long. Per the germline V gene, CDR1 is SSHAT and CDR2 is FNYEAQ (reference sequence). The CDR3 coding sequence is TGTGCCACTAGCGCCGACTCTGGGGCCAACGTCCTGACTTTC. Translated, it gives CATSADSGANVLTF.